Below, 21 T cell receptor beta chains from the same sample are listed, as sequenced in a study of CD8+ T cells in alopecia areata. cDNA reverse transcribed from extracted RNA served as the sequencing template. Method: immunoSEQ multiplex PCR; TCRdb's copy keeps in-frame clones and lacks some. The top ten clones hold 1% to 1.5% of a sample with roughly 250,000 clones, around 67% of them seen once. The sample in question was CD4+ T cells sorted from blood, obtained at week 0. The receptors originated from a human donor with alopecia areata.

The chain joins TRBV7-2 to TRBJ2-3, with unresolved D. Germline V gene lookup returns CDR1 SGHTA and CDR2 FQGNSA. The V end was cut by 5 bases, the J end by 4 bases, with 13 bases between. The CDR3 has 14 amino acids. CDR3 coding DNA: TGTGCCAGCAGCGCGGTCGGGTGGTCAGATACGCAGTATTTT. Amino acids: CASSAVGWSDTQYF. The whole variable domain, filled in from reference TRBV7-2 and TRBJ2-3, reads GAGVSQSPSNKVTEKGKDVELRCDPISGHTALYWYRQSLGQGLEFLIYFQGNSAPDKSGLPSDRFSAERTGGSVSTLTIQRTQQEDSAVYLCASSAVGWSDTQYFGPGTRLTVL.

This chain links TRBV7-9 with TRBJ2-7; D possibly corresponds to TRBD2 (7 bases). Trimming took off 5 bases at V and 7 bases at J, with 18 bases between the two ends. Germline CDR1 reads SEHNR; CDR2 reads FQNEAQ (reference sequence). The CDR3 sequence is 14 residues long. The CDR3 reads CASSINGGPREQYF. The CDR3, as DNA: TGTGCCAGCAGCATAAACGGGGGGCCGCGGGAGCAGTACTTC.

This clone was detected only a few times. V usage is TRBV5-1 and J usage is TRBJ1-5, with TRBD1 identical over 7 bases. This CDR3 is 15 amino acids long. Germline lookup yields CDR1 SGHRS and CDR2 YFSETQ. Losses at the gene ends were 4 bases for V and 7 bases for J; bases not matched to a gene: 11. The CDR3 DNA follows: TGCGCCAGCAGCGATACCGGGACAGTAGGGCAGCCCCAGCATTTT. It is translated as CASSDTGTVGQPQHF.

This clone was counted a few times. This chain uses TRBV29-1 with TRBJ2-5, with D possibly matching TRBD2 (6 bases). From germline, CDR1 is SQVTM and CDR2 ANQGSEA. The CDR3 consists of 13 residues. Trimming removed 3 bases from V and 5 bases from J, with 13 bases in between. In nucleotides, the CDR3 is TGCAGCGTTGATTCCGGGGGTGGTGAGACCCAGTACTTC. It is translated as CSVDSGGGETQYF.

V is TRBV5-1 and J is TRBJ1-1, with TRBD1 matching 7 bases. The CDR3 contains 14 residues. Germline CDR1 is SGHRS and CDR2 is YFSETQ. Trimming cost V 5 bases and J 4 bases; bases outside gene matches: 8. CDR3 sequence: CASRPDRVGTEAFF. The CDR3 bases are TGCGCCAGCAGGCCAGACAGGGTTGGCACTGAAGCTTTCTTT.

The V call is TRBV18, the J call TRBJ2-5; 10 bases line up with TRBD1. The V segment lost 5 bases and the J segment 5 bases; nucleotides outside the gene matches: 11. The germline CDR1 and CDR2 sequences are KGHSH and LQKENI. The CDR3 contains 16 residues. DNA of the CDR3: TGTGCCAGCTCATCTACGACGACAGGGGGCATCGAGACCCAGTACTTC. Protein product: CASSSTTTGGIETQYF.

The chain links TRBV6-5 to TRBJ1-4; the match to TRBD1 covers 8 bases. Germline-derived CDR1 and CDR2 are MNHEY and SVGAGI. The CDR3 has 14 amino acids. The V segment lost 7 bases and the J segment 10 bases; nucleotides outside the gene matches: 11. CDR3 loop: CASTPDQGARKLFF. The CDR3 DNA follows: TGTGCCAGCACCCCAGACCAGGGGGCAAGAAAACTGTTTTTT.

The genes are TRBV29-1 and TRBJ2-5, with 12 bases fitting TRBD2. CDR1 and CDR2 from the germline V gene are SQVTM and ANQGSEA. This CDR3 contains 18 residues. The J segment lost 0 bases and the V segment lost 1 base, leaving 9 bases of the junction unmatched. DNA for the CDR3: TGCAGCGTTGAAGTCGAACTAGCGGGGGGTTGGAACCAAGAGACCCAGTACTTC. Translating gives CSVEVELAGGWNQETQYF.

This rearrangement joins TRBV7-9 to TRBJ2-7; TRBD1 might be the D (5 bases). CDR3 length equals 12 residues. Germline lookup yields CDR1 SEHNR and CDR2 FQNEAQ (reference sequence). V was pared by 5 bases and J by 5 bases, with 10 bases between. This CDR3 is CASSVQGHEQYF. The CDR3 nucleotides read TGTGCCAGCAGCGTCCAGGGCCACGAGCAGTACTTC.

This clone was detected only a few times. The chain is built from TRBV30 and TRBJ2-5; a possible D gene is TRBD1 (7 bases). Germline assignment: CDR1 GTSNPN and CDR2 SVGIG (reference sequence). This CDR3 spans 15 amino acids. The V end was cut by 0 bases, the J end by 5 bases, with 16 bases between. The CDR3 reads CAWSVVGGQMETQYF. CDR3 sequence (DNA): TGTGCCTGGAGTGTAGTGGGGGGACAGATGGAGACCCAGTACTTC.

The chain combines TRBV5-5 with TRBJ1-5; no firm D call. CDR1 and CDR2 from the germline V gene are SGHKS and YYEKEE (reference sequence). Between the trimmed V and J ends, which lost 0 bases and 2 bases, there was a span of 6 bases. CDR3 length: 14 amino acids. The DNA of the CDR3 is TGTGCCAGCAGCTTGGGCGCGGGCAATCAGCCCCAGCATTTT. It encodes CASSLGAGNQPQHF.

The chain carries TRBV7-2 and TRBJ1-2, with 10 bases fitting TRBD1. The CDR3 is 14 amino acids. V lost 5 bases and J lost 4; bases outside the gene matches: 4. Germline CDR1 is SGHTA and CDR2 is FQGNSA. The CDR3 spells CASSKRTGGYGYTF. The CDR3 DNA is TGTGCCAGCAGCAAACGGACAGGGGGCTATGGCTACACCTTC.

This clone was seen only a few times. This CDR3 reads CASSFRGETQYF. The CDR3 coding sequence is TGTGCCAGCAGCTTTAGAGGGGAGACCCAGTACTTC. The chain uses TRBV11-2 and TRBJ2-5, with TRBD2 as a possible D gene (5 bases). The CDR3 is 12 amino acids. V gave up 3 bases and J gave up 5 bases, with 7 bases separating them. Germline values: CDR1 SGHAT, CDR2 FQNNGV.

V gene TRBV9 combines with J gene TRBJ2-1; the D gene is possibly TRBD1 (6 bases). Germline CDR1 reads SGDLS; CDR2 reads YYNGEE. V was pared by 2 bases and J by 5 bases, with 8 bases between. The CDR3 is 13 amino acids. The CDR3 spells CASSVRTDNEQFF. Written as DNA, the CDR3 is TGTGCCAGCAGCGTTAGGACAGACAATGAGCAGTTCTTC.

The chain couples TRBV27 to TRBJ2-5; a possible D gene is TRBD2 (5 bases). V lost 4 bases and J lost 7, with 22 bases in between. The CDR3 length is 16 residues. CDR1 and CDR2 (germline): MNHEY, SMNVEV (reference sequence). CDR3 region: CASSSLSRDIRGTQYF. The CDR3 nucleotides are TGTGCCAGCAGTTCGTTATCCCGGGATATTCGTGGGACCCAGTACTTC.

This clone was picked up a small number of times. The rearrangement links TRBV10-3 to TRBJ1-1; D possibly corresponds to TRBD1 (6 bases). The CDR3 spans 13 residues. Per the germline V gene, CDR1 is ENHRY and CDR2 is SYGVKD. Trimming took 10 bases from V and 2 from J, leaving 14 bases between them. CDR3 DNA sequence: TGTGCCACGACCAGACAGGTTAACACTGAAGCTTTCTTT. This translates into CATTRQVNTEAFF.

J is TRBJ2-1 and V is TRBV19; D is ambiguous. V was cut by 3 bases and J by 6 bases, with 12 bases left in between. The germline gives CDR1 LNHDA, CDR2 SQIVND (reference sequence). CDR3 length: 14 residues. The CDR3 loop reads CASSISSTANEQFF. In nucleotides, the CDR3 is TGTGCCAGTAGTATCTCATCCACAGCCAATGAGCAGTTCTTC.

The CDR3 protein is CARSLDFQETQYF. Here the CDR3 DNA reads TGTGCCAGAAGCTTGGATTTCCAAGAGACCCAGTACTTC. The V call is TRBV7-5, the J call TRBJ2-5. TRBV7-5 is a pseudogene locus. This CDR3 comprises 13 residues.

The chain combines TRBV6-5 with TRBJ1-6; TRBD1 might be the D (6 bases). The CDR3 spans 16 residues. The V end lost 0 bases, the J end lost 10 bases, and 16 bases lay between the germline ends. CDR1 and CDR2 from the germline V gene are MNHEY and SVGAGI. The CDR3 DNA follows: TGTGCCAGCAGTTACTCGGGGGACATAGGTGGCTCACCCCTCCACTTT. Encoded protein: CASSYSGDIGGSPLHF.

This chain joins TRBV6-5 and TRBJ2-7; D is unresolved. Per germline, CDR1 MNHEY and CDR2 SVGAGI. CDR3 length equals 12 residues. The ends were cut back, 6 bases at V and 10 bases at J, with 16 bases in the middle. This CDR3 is CASSRGLGEQYF. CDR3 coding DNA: TGTGCCAGCAGCCGCGGTTTGGGCGAACAGTACTTC.

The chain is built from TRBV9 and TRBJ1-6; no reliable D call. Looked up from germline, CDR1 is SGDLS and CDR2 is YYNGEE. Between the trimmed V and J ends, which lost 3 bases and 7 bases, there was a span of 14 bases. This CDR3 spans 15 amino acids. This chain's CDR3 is CASSASENPNSPLHF. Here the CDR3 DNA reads TGTGCCAGCAGCGCAAGCGAAAATCCGAATTCACCCCTCCACTTT.